Listed below are T cell receptor beta chains from one sample, sequenced in a study of T cells in Graves' hyperthyroidism and ophthalmopathy. MiXCR, run by TCRdb on the multiplex PCR reads, gives a single entry per CDR3 protein. This repertoire shows about 59,000 distinct CDR3 sequences, about 53% found once; its top ten account for 3% to 4%. Sample: blood. The receptors derive from a woman aged 60-75 years with Graves' ophthalmopathy. CDR3s include the opening cysteine and the closing phenylalanine or tryptophan. D genes are given only for firm matches. The listing skips clone size in some rows; elsewhere it reads once, few, many or a size class.

>-|TRBJ1-1|TRBV29-1|-
CSVRREGQGSEAFF
TGCAGCGTTCGACGGGAGGGGCAAGGAAGCGAAGCTTTCTTT
>TRBD1|TRBJ1-5|TRBV20-1|once
CSAMGQGRPNQPQHF
TGCAGTGCTATGGGACAGGGGCGGCCCAATCAGCCCCAGCATTTT
>TRBD2|TRBJ2-7|TRBV28|many
CASRSSGSLYEQYF
TGTGCCAGCAGGTCTAGCGGGAGTCTCTACGAGCAGTACTTC
>TRBD1|TRBJ2-2|TRBV5-1|-
CASSPGQGAVTGELFF
TGCGCCAGCAGCCCCGGACAGGGGGCGGTCACCGGGGAGCTGTTTTTT
>-|TRBJ2-7|TRBV12-3/TRBV12-4|-
CASSFGGPYEQYF
TGTGCCAGCAGTTTTGGCGGCCCATACGAGCAGTACTTC
>TRBD1|TRBJ1-1|TRBV7-2|many
CASSLEFVPGQGPYTEAFF
TGTGCCAGCAGCTTAGAATTTGTCCCGGGACAGGGACCCTACACTGAAGCTTTCTTT
>-|TRBJ1-5|TRBV12-3/TRBV12-4|-
CASSQAGVTNQPQHF
TGTGCCAGCAGCCAAGCAGGGGTTACCAATCAGCCCCAGCATTTT
>-|TRBJ2-1|TRBV12-3/TRBV12-4|-
CASSMWGNTEANEQFF
TGTGCCAGCAGTATGTGGGGAAACACTGAAGCGAATGAGCAGTTCTTC
>TRBD2|TRBJ2-3|TRBV20-1|-
CSGLAGVGNTQYF
TGCAGCGGCCTAGCGGGAGTTGGAAATACGCAGTATTTT
>-|TRBJ1-2|TRBV30|-
CACQSRGGRLSGNTF
TGTGCCTGTCAGTCTCGGGGGGGACGTTTGTCTGGAAACACCTTC
>TRBD2|TRBJ2-1|TRBV7-3|-
CVSSITPSGGPYNEQFF
TGTGTCAGCAGCATAACGCCTAGCGGGGGGCCCTACAATGAGCAGTTCTTC
>TRBD1|TRBJ2-1|TRBV10-2|many
CASSAPGGAYNEQFF
TGCGCCAGCAGTGCCCCAGGGGGCGCCTACAATGAGCAGTTCTTC
>-|TRBJ1-1|TRBV7-2|many
CASSLEAGVRGTEAFF
TGTGCCAGCAGCTTAGAGGCAGGGGTGAGGGGCACTGAAGCTTTCTTT
>TRBD2|TRBJ2-3|TRBV27|-
CASRLGLAGGYNEQYF
TGTGCCAGCCGGTTAGGGTTAGCGGGAGGGTACAATGAGCAGTATTTT
>TRBD2|TRBJ2-5|TRBV20-1|many
CSANDASGQQETQYF
TGCAGTGCCAACGACGCTAGCGGGCAACAAGAGACCCAGTACTTC
>-|TRBJ2-7|TRBV7-3|-
CASSLTRLDEQYF
TGTGCCAGCAGCTTAACCCGACTAGACGAGCAGTACTTC
>-|TRBJ2-1|TRBV2|medium-sized
CASSEANLQFF
TGTGCCAGCAGTGAAGCTAACCTGCAGTTCTTC
>-|TRBJ2-1|TRBV20-1|-
CSANRGASYNEQFF
TGCAGTGCTAACCGGGGAGCTTCCTACAATGAGCAGTTCTTC
>-|TRBJ1-2|TRBV20-1|-
CSARGKGGRNGYTF
TGCAGTGCTAGAGGAAAGGGGGGGAGAAATGGCTACACCTTC
>-|TRBJ1-1|TRBV2|-
CASGETGTSRVTEAFF
TGTGCCAGCGGCGAGACCGGGACCTCGAGAGTCACTGAAGCTTTCTTC
>-|TRBJ2-5|TRBV7-9|-
CASKGETQYF
TGTGCCAGCAAGGGAGAGACCCAGTACTTC
>-|TRBJ1-5|TRBV10-3|medium-sized
CAISEDPTVNQPQHF
TGTGCCATCAGTGAGGACCCGACAGTAAATCAGCCCCAGCATTTT
>TRBD1|TRBJ1-5|TRBV28|many
CASSLRQGRMDQPQHF
TGTGCCAGCAGTTTGAGACAGGGTCGTATGGATCAGCCCCAGCATTTT
>TRBD1|TRBJ2-7|TRBV6-1|many
CASSETGGGYEQYF
TGTGCCAGCAGTGAGACAGGGGGAGGGTACGAGCAGTACTTC
>-|TRBJ1-1|TRBV29-1|many
CSVLRNTEAFF
TGCAGCGTTCTTAGAAACACTGAAGCTTTCTTT
>-|TRBJ1-1|TRBV12-3/TRBV12-4|many
CASSLNQGAAGSITNTEAFF
TGTGCCAGCAGTTTAAATCAGGGAGCGGCAGGCAGTATAACGAACACTGAAGCTTTCTTT
>TRBD2|TRBJ2-5|TRBV12-3/TRBV12-4|many
CASSPWTSGVVDQETQYF
TGTGCCAGCAGTCCGTGGACTAGCGGGGTGGTTGATCAAGAGACCCAGTACTTC
>-|TRBJ2-5|TRBV7-2|many
CASSLEWGRETQYF
TGTGCCAGCAGCTTAGAGTGGGGTCGGGAGACCCAGTACTTC
>TRBD1|TRBJ2-1|TRBV5-6|many
CASSVRQGYNEQFF
TGTGCCAGCAGCGTCCGACAGGGCTACAATGAGCAGTTCTTC
>TRBD2|TRBJ2-5|TRBV28|many
CASSLGGRGETQYF
TGTGCCAGCAGTTTAGGCGGGAGAGGAGAGACCCAGTACTTC
>-|TRBJ1-1|TRBV20-1|many
CSARYIGGLNTEAFF
TGCAGTGCTAGATATATAGGAGGGCTGAACACTGAAGCTTTCTTT
>TRBD2|TRBJ2-1|TRBV15|once
CATSRLAGGGEQFF
TGTGCCACCAGCCGACTAGCGGGAGGGGGTGAGCAGTTCTTC
>TRBD1|TRBJ1-2|TRBV14|-
CPGQGGYNYGYTF
TGTCCGGGACAGGGGGGATATAACTATGGCTACACCTTC
>-|TRBJ2-1|TRBV6-5|-
CASSYRDYNEQFF
TGTGCCAGCAGTTACCGGGACTACAATGAGCAGTTCTTC
>-|TRBJ1-2|TRBV5-4|-
CASSMDSTYGYTF
TGTGCCAGCAGCATGGACAGCACCTATGGCTACACCTTC
>-|TRBJ2-7|TRBV3-1|many
CASSGGGRSYEQYF
TGTGCCAGCAGCGGGGGGGGGCGGTCCTACGAGCAGTACTTC
>TRBD2|TRBJ2-5|TRBV7-9|-
CASSPPGTRETQYF
TGTGCCAGCAGCCCCCCCGGGACTAGAGAGACCCAGTACTTC
>-|TRBJ1-6|TRBV20-1|-
CSAIPRDRYF
TGCAGTGCTATCCCTAGGGACCGCTACTTT
>-|TRBJ1-5|TRBV9|many
CASSVEDSNQPQHF
TGTGCCAGCAGCGTAGAAGATAGCAATCAGCCCCAGCATTTT
>-|TRBJ2-2|TRBV4-3|-
CAISQDKPGVRSTGELFF
TGCGCCATCAGCCAAGATAAGCCGGGGGTAAGGAGCACCGGGGAGCTGTTTTTT